The sequence of this TCR beta chain was determined in a study of shared clonotypes between healthy human individuals. V was cut by 4 bases and J by 2 bases, with 16 bases left in between. The germline V gene has CDR1 SEHNR and CDR2 FQNEAQ (reference sequence). The CDR3 has 16 residues. Everyone who donated was a Caucasian adult who lived in Nashville, Tennessee. The data were produced by immunoSEQ multiplex PCR, yet TCRdb's version contains in-frame clones alone and is incomplete. The sample carries millions of clones, 95% recorded once. This clonotype originated in a man aged 18 to 30 in good health. Sample: naive CD4+ T cells sorted from blood. Subset described: CD45RA+ positively selected. The rearrangement links TRBV7-9 to TRBJ2-3; possible D gene TRBD2, 6 bases. The CDR3 sequence: CASSYGSSGPTDTQYF. DNA of the CDR3: TGTGCCAGCAGCTACGGGAGTAGCGGCCCCACAGATACGCAGTATTTT.